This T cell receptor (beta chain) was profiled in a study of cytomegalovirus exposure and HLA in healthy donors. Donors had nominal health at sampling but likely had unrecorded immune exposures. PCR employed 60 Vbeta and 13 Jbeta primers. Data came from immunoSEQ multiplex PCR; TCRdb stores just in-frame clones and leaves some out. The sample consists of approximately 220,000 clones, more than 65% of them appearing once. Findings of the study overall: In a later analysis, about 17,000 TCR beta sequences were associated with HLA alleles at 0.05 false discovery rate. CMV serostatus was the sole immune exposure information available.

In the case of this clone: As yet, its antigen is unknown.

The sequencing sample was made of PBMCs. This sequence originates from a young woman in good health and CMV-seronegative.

CDR3 in amino acids: CASSPREGTDYGYTF. In DNA, the CDR3 is TGCGCCAGCAGCCCCCGGGAGGGCACGGACTATGGCTACACCTTC. The chain uses TRBV5-1 and TRBJ1-2; D call uncertain. The ends were cut back, 4 bases at V and 3 bases at J, with 16 bases in the middle. The CDR3 totals 15 residues. CDR1 SGHRS and CDR2 YFSETQ come from the germline V gene.